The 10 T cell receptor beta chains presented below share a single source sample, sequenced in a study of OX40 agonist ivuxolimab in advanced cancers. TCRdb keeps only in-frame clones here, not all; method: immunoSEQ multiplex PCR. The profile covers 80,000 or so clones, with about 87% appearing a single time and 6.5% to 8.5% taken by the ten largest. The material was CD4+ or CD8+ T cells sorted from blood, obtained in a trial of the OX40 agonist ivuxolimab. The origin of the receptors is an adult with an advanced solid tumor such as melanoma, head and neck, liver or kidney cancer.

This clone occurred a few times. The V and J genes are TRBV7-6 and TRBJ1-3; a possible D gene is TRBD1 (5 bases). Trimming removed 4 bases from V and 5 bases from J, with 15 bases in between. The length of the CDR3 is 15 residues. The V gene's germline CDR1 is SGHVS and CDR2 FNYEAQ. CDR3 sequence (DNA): TGTGCCAGCAGCTCCTATCAGGGCATAAGAAACACCATATATTTT. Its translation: CASSSYQGIRNTIYF.

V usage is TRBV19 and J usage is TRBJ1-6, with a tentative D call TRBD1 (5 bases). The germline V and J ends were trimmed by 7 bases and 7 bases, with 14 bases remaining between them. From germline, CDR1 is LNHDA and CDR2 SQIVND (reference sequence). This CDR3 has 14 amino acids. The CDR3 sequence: CASTRRGINSPLHF. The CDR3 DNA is TGTGCCAGTACCCGCCGGGGGATCAATTCACCCCTCCACTTT.

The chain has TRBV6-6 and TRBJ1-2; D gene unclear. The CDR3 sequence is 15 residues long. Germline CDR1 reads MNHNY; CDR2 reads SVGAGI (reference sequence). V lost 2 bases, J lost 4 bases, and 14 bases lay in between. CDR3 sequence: CASSYGRPEIYGYTF. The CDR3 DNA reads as TGTGCCAGCAGTTACGGGAGACCAGAGATCTATGGCTACACCTTC.

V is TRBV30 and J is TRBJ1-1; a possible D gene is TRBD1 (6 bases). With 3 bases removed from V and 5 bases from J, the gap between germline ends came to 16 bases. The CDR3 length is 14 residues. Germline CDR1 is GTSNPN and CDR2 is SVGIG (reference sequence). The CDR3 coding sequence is TGTGCCTGGAGCCCCCGGGGGGGCCAAACTGAAGCTTTCTTT. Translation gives CAWSPRGGQTEAFF. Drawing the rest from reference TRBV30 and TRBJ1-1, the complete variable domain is SQTIHQWPATLVQPVGSPLSLECTVEGTSNPNLYWYRQAAGRGLQLLFYSVGIGQISSEVPQNLSASRPQDRQFILSSKKLLLSDSGFYLCAWSPRGGQTEAFFGQGTRLTVV.

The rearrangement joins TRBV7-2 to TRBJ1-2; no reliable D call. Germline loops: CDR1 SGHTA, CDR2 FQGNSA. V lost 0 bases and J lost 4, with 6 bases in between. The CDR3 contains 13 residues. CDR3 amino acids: CASSLAASYGYTF. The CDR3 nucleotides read TGTGCCAGCAGCTTAGCGGCCTCCTATGGCTACACCTTC.

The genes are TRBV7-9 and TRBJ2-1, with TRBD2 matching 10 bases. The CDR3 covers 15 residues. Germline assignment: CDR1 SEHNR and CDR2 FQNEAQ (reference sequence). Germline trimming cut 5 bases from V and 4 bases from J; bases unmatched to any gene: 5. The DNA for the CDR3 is TGTGCCAGCAGCCCTGGACTAGCGGCGTACAATGAGCAGTTCTTC. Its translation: CASSPGLAAYNEQFF.

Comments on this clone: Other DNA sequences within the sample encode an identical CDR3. CDR3 residues: CASSIGQGYEQYF. CDR3 nucleotides: TGTGCCAGTAGTATCGGCCAGGGTTACGAGCAGTACTTC. The gene calls are TRBV19 and TRBJ2-7, with a tentative D call TRBD1 (5 bases). Germline lookup yields CDR1 LNHDA and CDR2 SQIVND (reference sequence). The CDR3 sequence is 13 residues long. Trimming left V 3 bases short and J 4 bases short, with 10 bases between. Filled out from reference TRBV19 and TRBJ2-7, the complete variable domain reads DGGITQSPKYLFRKEGQNVTLSCEQNLNHDAMYWYRQDPGQGLRLIYYSQIVNDFQKGDIAEGYSVSREKKESFPLTVTSAQKNPTAFYLCASSIGQGYEQYFGPGTRLTVT.

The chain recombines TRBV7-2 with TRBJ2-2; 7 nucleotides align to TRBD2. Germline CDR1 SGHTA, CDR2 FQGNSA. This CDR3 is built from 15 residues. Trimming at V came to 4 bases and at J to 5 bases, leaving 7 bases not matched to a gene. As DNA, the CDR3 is TGTGCCAGCAGCTCCCTCTGGGGGGGAACCGGGGAGCTGTTTTTT. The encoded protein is CASSSLWGGTGELFF.

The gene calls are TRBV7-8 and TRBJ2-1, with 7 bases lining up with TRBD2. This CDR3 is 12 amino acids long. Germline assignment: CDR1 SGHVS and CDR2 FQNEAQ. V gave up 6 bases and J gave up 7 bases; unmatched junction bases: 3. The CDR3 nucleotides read TGTGCCAGCAGGCTCGGGAGGAATGAGCAGTTCTTC. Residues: CASRLGRNEQFF.

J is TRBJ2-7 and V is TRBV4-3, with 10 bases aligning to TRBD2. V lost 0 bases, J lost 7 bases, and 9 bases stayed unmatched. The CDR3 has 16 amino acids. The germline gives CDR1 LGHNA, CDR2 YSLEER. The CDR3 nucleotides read TGCGCCAGCAGCCAAGAATTTGAGCGGGAGGGCCGGGAGCAGTACTTC. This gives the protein CASSQEFEREGREQYF.